This TCR beta chain is from a study of T cells after posttransplantation cyclophosphamide. Whole-study findings and limits: Later blood repertoires were often dominated by clones from the donor CD8+ memory compartment. TRB clonality was highly associated with recipient CMV seropositivity and reactivation.

Libraries were prepared by immunoSEQ multiplex PCR; TCRdb keeps only in-frame clonotypes and omits some of them. The sample has tens of thousands of clones; 95% to 98% are singletons. Trimming removed 5 bases from V and 0 bases from J; junction bases left unmatched: 5. Per the germline V gene, CDR1 is MNHEY and CDR2 is SVGAGI. This CDR3 is built from 15 residues. A word on this clone: Its antigen is unknown.

Cells defined as naive were viable CD3+CD4+ or CD3+CD8+ and CCR7+CD45RA+CD45RO-CD95-CD27+CD28+. The receptor comes from a man aged 35-49 years in good health, CMV-negative, and a related stem cell transplant donor. The gene calls are TRBV6-5 and TRBJ2-7, with 9 positions matching TRBD2. Sequences were obtained from naive CD4+ T cells sorted from PBMCs. CDR3 coding DNA: TGTGCCAGCAGTACCCCTAGCGGGGTCTCCTACGAGCAGTACTTC. This encodes CASSTPSGVSYEQYF.